This paragraph reports one TCR beta chain. As yet, its antigen is unknown. This entry belongs to a study of T cell repertoires in ileal Crohn's disease. On the study more broadly: Patients had a median approximately 7.2-year disease duration, and about 36% were active smokers. General observations from the study: Within the first postoperative year, endoscopy came at median roughly seven months.

This table comes from immunoSEQ multiplex PCR, and its TCRdb copy is limited to in-frame clones, with some not included. The table includes 7,500 to 9,500 clones, 79% detected once. Time point specified: neoterminal ileum biopsy at postoperative endoscopy, about 6 months after surgery. The CDR3 runs to 14 residues. V lost 2 bases to trimming and J lost 3 bases, with 10 bases between them. Germline CDR1 GTSNPN, CDR2 SVGIG (reference sequence). This sequence originates from an adult with Crohn's disease. The sequenced material came from ileal tissue. The chain joins TRBV30 to TRBJ1-4; D possibly corresponds to TRBD1 (5 bases). DNA for the CDR3: TGTGCCTGGAGTCGTCAGGGCCCTAATGAAAAACTGTTTTTT. Translated: CAWSRQGPNEKLFF.